This T cell receptor (beta chain) was captured by sequencing in a study of molecular identifiers for immune sequencing clone quantification. Study findings and constraints: Highly expanded clone sizes could be underestimated by identical TCR molecules that share a barcode.

It was from approximately 22,000 to 940,000 sorted cells, with 10%, 30% or 50% RNA, that naive CD8 libraries came. Naive CD8 T cells were sorted as CD8+CD4-CCR7+CD45RA+. This clonotype was recorded only once. The antigen remains unidentified. A single base separates this from a much larger clone, so it may be a read error. Germline values: CDR1 MNHEY, CDR2 SMNVEV (reference sequence). The CDR3 is 14 amino acids. With listed TCR primers and previously described methods, bulk TCR libraries were prepared. Each CDR3 protein gets one entry after TCRdb re-called the PCR reads with MiXCR. The data contain over 600,000 distinct CDR3 sequences, 20% of them singletons.

Specimen: naive CD8+ T cells from blood, with Jurkat cell RNA spiked in. The subset denotes: FACS-sorted CD8+CD4-CCR7+CD45RA+ naive T cells. This sequence originates from a human donor in good health. Some libraries in this study had Jurkat cell RNA spiked in. The rearrangement uses TRBV27 and TRBJ1-5; D gene ambiguous. The CDR3 is CASSLHGDNRPQHF. The CDR3 DNA follows: TGTGCCAGCAGTTTGCACGGTGACAATCGGCCCCAGCATTTT.